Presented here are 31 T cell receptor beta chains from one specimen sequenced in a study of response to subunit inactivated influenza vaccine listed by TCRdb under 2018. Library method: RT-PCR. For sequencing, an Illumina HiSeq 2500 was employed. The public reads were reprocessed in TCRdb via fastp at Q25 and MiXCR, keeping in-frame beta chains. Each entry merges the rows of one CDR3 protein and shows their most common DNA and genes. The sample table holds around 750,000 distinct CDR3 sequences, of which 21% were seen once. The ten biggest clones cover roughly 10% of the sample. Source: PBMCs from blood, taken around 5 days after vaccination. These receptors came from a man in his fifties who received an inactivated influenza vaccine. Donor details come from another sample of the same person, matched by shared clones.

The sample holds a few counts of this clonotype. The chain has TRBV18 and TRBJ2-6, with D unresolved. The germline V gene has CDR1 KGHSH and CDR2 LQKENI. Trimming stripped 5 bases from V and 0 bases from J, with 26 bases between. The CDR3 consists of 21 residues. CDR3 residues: CASSRAQRSQQINSGANVLTF. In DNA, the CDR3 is TGTGCCAGCTCAAGAGCCCAGAGAAGTCAACAAATAAACTCTGGGGCCAACGTCCTGACTTTC.

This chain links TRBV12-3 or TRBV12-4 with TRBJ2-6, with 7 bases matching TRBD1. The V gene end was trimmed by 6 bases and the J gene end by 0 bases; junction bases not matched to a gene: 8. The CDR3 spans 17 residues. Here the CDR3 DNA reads TGTGCCAGCAGCCCCCGGACAGGCACCTCTGGGGCCAACGTCCTGACTTTC. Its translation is CASSPRTGTSGANVLTF.

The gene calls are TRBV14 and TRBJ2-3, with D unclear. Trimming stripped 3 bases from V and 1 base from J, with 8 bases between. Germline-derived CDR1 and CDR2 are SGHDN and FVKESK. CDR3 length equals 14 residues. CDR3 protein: CASSHLVGTDTQYF. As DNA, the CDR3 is TGTGCCAGCAGCCACCTAGTCGGCACAGATACGCAGTATTTT. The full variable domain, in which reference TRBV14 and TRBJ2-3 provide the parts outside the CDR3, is EAGVTQFPSHSVIEKGQTVTLRCDPISGHDNLYWYRRVMGKEIKFLLHFVKESKQDESGMPNNRFLAERTGGTYSTLKVQPAELEDSGVYFCASSHLVGTDTQYFGPGTRLTVL.

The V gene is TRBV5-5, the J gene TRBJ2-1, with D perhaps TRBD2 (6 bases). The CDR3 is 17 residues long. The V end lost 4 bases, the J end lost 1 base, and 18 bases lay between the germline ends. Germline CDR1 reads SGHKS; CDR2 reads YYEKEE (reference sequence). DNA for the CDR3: TGTGCCAGCAGCGGCGCCCGTTATGGGGGGTCCTACAATGAGCAGTTCTTC. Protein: CASSGARYGGSYNEQFF.

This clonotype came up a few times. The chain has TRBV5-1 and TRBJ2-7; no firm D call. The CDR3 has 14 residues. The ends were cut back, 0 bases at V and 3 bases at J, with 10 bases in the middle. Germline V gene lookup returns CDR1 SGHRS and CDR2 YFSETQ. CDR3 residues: CASSLVGSNYEQYF. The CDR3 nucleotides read TGCGCCAGCAGCTTGGTTGGGTCTAACTACGAGCAGTACTTC.

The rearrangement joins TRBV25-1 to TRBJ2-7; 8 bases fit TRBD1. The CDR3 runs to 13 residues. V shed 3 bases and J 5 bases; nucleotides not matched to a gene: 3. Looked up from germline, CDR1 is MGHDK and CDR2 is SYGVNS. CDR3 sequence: CASSDAGGNEQYF. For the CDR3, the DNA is TGTGCCAGCAGTGATGCAGGGGGCAACGAGCAGTACTTC.

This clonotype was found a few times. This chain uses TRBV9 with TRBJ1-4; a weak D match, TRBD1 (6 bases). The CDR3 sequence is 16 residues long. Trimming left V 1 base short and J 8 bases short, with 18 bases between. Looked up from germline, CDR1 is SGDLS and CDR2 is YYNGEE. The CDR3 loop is CASSVLPGGEGEKLFF. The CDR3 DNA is TGTGCCAGCAGCGTACTTCCGGGGGGCGAAGGAGAAAAACTGTTTTTT.

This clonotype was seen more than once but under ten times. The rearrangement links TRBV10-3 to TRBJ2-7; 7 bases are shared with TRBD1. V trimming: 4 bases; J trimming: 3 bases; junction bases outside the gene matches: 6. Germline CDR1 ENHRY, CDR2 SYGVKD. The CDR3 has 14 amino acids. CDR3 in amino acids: CAISGPGGSYEQYF. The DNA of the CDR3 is TGTGCCATCAGTGGCCCAGGGGGTAGCTACGAGCAGTACTTC.

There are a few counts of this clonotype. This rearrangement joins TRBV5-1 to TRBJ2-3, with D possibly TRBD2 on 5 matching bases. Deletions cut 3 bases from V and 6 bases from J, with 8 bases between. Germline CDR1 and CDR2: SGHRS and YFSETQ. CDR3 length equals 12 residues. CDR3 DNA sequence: TGCGCCAGCAGCTCGGACTGGGATACGCAGTATTTT. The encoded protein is CASSSDWDTQYF.

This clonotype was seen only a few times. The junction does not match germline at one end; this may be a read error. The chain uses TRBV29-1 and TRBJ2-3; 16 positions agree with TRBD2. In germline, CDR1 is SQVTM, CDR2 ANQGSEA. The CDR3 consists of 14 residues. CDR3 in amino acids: CSVEGGTSGRAHHF. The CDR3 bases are TGCAGCGTTGAAGGAGGGACTAGCGGGAGGGCCCATCATTTT.

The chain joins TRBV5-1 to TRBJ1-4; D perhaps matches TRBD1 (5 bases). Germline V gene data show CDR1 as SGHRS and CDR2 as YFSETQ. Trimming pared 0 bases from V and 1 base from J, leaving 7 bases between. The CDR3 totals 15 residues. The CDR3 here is CASSLGQQTNEKLFF. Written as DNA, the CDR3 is TGCGCCAGCAGCTTGGGACAGCAAACTAATGAAAAACTGTTTTTT.

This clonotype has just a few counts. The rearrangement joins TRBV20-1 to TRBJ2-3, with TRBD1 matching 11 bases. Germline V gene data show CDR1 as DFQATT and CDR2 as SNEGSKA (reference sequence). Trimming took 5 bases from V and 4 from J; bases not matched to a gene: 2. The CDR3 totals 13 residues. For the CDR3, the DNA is TGCAGTGCTCCGGGACAGGGGGCAGATACGCAGTATTTT. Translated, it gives CSAPGQGADTQYF.

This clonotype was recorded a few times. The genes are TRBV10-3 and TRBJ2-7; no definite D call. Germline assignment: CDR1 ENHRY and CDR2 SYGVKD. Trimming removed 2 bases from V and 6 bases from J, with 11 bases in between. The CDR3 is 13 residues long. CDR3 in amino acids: CAISESSIIEQYF. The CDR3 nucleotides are TGTGCCATCAGTGAGAGCTCTATTATCGAGCAGTACTTC.

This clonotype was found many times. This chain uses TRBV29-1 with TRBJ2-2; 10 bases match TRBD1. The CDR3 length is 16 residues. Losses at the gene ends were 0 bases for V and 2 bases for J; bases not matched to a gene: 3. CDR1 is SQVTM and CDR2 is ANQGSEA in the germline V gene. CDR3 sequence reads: CSVEERDRGNTGELFF. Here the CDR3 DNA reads TGCAGCGTTGAAGAGAGGGACAGGGGTAACACCGGGGAGCTGTTTTTT.

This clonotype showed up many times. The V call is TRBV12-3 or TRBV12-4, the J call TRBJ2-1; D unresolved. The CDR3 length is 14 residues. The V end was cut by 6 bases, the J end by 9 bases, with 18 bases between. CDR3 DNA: TGTGCCAGCAGCTCCGCCCTCTCGATCGGTGAGCAGTTCTTC. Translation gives CASSSALSIGEQFF.

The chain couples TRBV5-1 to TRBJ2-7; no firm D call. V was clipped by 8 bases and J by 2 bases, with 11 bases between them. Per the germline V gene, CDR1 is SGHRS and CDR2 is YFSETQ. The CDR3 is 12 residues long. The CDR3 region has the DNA TGCGCCAGTGGTCAGGACCCCTACGAGCAGTACTTC. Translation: CASGQDPYEQYF.

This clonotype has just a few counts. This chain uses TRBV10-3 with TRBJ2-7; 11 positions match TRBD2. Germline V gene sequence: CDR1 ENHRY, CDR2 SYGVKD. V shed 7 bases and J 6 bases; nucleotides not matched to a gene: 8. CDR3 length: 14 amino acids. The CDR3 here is CAIKELAGAGEQYF. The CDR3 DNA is TGTGCCATCAAGGAACTAGCGGGAGCGGGCGAGCAGTACTTC.

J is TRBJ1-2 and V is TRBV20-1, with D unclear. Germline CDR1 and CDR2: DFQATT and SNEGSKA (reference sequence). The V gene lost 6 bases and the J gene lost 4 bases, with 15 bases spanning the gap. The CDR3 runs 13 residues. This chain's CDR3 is CSAQTDFFYGYTF. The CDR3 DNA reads TGCAGTGCCCAGACGGATTTCTTCTATGGCTACACCTTC.

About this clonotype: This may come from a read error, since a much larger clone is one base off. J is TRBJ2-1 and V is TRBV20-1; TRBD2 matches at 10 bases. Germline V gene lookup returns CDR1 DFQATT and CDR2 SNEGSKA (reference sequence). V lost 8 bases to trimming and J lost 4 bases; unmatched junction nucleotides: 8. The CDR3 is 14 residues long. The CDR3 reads CSTFQAGGYNEQFF. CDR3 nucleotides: TGCAGTACCTTCCAAGCGGGAGGGTACAATGAGCAGTTCTTC.

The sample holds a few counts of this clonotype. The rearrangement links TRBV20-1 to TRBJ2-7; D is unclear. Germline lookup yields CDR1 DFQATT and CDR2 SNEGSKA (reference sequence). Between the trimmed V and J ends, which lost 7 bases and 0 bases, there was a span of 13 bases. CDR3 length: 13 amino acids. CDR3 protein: CSVRLESSYEQYF. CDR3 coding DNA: TGCAGTGTACGTCTCGAAAGCTCCTACGAGCAGTACTTC.

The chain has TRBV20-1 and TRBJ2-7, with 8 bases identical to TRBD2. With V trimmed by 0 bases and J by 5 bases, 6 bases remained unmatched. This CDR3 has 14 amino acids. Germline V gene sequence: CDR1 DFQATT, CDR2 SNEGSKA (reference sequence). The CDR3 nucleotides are TGCAGTGCTAGAGATCCAGCGGGAGTTAACGAGCAGTACTTC. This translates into CSARDPAGVNEQYF.

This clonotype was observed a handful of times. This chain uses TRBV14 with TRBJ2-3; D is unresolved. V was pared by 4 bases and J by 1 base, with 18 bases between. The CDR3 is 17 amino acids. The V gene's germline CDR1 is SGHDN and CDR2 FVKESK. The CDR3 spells CASSPRSSTRRTDTQYF. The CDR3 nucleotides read TGTGCCAGCAGCCCCAGGTCAAGTACTCGACGCACAGATACGCAGTATTTT.

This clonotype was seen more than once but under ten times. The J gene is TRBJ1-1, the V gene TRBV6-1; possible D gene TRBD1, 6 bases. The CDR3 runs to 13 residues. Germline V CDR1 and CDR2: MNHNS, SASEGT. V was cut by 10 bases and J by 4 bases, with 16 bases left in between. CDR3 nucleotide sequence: TGTGCCACCCACTGGGGGGCGAGCACTGAAGCTTTCTTT. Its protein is CATHWGASTEAFF.

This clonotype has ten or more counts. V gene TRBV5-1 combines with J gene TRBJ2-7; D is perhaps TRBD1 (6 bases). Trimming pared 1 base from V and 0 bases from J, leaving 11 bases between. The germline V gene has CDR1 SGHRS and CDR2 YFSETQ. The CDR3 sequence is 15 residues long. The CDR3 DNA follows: TGCGCCAGCAGCTTGCAGGGGTCCCCCTCCTACGAGCAGTACTTC. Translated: CASSLQGSPSYEQYF.

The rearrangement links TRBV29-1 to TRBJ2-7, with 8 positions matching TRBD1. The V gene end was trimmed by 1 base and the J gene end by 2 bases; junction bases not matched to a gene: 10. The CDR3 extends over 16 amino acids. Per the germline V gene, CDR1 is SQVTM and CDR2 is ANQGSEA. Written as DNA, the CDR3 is TGCAGCGTTGAAGGGGAGTGGGCAGGGGGCCCCTACGAGCAGTACTTC. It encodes CSVEGEWAGGPYEQYF.

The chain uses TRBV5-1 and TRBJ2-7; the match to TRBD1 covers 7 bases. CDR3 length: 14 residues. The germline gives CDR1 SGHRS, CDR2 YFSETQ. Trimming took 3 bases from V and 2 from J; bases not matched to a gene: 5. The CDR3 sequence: CASSSTGTAYEQYF. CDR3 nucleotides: TGCGCCAGCAGCTCAACCGGGACAGCCTACGAGCAGTACTTC.

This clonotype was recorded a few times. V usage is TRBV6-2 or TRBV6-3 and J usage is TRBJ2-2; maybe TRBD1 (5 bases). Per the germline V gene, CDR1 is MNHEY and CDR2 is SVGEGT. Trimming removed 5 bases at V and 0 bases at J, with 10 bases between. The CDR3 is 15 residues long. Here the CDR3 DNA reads TGTGCCAGCAGTCCGATGACAGCGAACACCGGGGAGCTGTTTTTT. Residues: CASSPMTANTGELFF.

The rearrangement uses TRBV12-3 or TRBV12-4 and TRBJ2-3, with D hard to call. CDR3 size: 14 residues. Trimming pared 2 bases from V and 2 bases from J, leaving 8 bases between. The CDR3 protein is CASSLNRHTDTQYF. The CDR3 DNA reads TGTGCCAGCAGTTTAAACAGACACACAGATACGCAGTATTTT.

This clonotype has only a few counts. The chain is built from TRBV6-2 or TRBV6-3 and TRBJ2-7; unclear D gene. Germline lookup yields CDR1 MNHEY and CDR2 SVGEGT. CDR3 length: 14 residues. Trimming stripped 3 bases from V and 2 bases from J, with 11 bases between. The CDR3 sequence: CASSYRQLPYEQYF. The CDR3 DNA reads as TGTGCCAGCAGTTATCGGCAGCTTCCCTACGAGCAGTACTTC.

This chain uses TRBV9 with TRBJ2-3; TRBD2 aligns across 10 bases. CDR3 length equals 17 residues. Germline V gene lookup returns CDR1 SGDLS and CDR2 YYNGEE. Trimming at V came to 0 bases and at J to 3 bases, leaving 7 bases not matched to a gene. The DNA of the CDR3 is TGTGCCAGCAGCGTAGCGGCTAGCGGGAGAGGGACAGATACGCAGTATTTT. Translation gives CASSVAASGRGTDTQYF.

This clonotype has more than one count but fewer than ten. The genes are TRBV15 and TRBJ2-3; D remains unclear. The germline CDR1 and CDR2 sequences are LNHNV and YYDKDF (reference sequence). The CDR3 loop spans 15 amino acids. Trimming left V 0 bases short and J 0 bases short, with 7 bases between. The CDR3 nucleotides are TGTGCCACCAGCAGAGATCGGGCTAGCACAGATACGCAGTATTTT. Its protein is CATSRDRASTDTQYF.